The subject of this entry is one TCR beta chain. These data belong to a study of chemoradiotherapy in HPV16-positive cancers. Looking at the study overall: Functional T-cell assays on a couple of HPV16-positive patients' cells defined candidate HPV-specific clones and common TCR motifs.

Sequencing was performed with immunoSEQ multiplex PCR; in TCRdb, only in-frame clones are kept and a portion is missing. The repertoire includes 1,000 to 1,500 clones, around 88% of them detected once, and about 6.5% sits in the top ten. This receptor was obtained from a human donor with HPV-associated anogenital cancer. Here the sequenced sample was tumor tissue, taken from a patient who underwent chemoradiotherapy.

CDR3 loop: CASSSEGVSYEQYF. The CDR3 DNA reads as TGTGCCAGCAGCTCGGAAGGGGTCTCCTACGAGCAGTACTTC. The J gene is TRBJ2-7, the V gene TRBV7-2, with D perhaps matching TRBD1 (5 bases). The V end lost 4 bases, the J end lost 0 bases, and 10 bases lay between the germline ends. The CDR3 is 14 residues long. Per germline, CDR1 SGHTA and CDR2 FQGNSA. Combining the CDR3 with reference TRBV7-2 and TRBJ2-7 gives the whole variable domain GAGVSQSPSNKVTEKGKDVELRCDPISGHTALYWYRQSLGQGLEFLIYFQGNSAPDKSGLPSDRFSAERTGGSVSTLTIQRTQQEDSAVYLCASSSEGVSYEQYFGPGTRLTVT.